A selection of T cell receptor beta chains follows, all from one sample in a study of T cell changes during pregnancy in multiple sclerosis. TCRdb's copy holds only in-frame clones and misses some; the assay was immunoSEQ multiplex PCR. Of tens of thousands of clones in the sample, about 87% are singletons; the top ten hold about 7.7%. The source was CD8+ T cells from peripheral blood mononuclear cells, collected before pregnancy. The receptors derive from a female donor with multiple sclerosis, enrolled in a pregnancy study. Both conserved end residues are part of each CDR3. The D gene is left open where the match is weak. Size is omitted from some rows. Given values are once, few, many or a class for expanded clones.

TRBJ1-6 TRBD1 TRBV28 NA TGTGCCAGCAGTCCACCGGGACAGTATAATTCACCCCTCCACTTT CASSPPGQYNSPLHF
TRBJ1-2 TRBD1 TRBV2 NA TGTGCCAGCAGTGAAAGTTGGGACAGGGGGCCCACTAACTATGGCTACACCTTC CASSESWDRGPTNYGYTF
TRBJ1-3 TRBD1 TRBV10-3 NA TGTGCCATCAGTCTCGGGACAGGGGTGGGAAACACCATATATTTT CAISLGTGVGNTIYF
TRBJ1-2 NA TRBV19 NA TGTGCCAGTGCTGGACAGTACTATGGCTACACCTTC CASAGQYYGYTF
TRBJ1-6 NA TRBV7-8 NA TGTGCCAGCAGCTTAGGTGGTGGGGCCCCTTCTAATTCACCCCTCCACTTT CASSLGGGAPSNSPLHF
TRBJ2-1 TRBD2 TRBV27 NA TGTGCCAGCGCAACTAGCGGGGGCCCTTACAATGAGCAGTTCTTC CASATSGGPYNEQFF
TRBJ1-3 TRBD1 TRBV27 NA TGTGCCAGCAGTTTGTTAGGGACAGGGGGAAACACCATATATTTT CASSLLGTGGNTIYF
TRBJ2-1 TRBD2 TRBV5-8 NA TGTGCCAGCAGCGGACTAGCGGGCAATGAGCAGTTCTTC CASSGLAGNEQFF
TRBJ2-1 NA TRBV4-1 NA TGCGCCAGCAGCCAAGATGGCCAGTTGGATGAGCAGTTCTTC CASSQDGQLDEQFF
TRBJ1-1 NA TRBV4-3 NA TGCGCCAGCAGCCAAGATCCCGAGGCTGAAGCTTTCTTT CASSQDPEAEAFF
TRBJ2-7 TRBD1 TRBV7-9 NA TGTGCCAGCAGCTCGACCGGGACAGGGGAGCGGGAGCAGTACTTC CASSSTGTGEREQYF
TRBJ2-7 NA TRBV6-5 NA TGTGCCAGCAGTTACTCCGCAGGGGAGAGCTCCTACGAGCAGTACTTC CASSYSAGESSYEQYF
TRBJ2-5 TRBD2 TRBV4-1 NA TGCGCCAGCAGCCGGATAGCGGGGGGCCAAGGGGAGACCCAGTACTTC CASSRIAGGQGETQYF
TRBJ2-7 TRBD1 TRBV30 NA TGTGCCTGGAGCGGACAGGGGTACGAGCAGTACTTC CAWSGQGYEQYF
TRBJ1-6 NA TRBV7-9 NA TGTGCCAGCAGCTTCCCGAGCAACTCACCCCTCCACTTT CASSFPSNSPLHF
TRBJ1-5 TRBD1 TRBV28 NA TGTGCCAGCAGTCTAAGACAGGGGATCGGCAATCAGCCCCAGCATTTT CASSLRQGIGNQPQHF
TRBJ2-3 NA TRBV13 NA TGTGCCAGCAGCGTAGCAGTTCAGACAACAGATACGCAGTATTTT CASSVAVQTTDTQYF
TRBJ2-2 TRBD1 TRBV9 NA TGTGCCAGCAGCGTAGCGGGGACAGGACTCCGGGAGCTGTTTTTT CASSVAGTGLRELFF
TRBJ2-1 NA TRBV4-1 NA TGCGCCAGCAGCCAAGAATTGGCCCCCAATGAGCAGTTCTTC CASSQELAPNEQFF
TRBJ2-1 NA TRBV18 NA TGTGCCAGCTCACCTCAGGGAGCGTGGTCGGAGGGCGCCGGAGATGAGCAGTTCTTC CASSPQGAWSEGAGDEQFF
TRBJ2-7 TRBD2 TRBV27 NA TGTGCCAGTTCCAGGGGGCCCGGGACTAGCGGGACCGAGCAGTACTTC CASSRGPGTSGTEQYF
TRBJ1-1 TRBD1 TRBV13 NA TGTGCCAGCAGCCTACAGGGGGCTAGGGGCACTGAAGCTTTCTTT CASSLQGARGTEAFF
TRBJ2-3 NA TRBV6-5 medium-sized TGTGCCAGCAGAGGTGGAGGGGACACAGATACGCAGTATTTT CASRGGGDTDTQYF
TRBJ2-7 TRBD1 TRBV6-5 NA TGTGCCAGCAGTTACGAGGGACAGAAAACCTACGAGCAGTACTTC CASSYEGQKTYEQYF
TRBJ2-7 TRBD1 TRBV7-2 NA TGTGCCAGCAGCTTAGGGACAGGATCCTACGAGCAGTACTTC CASSLGTGSYEQYF
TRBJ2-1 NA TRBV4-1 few TGCGCCAGCAGCCACCTAGACAATGAGCAGTTCTTC CASSHLDNEQFF
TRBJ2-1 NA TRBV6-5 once TGTGCCAGCAGTTACTCGGAGTCCCTTGAGCAGTTCTTC CASSYSESLEQFF
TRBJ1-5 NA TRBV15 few TGTGCCACCAGCAGATCCAGGGGAAGCAATCAGCCCCAGCATTTT CATSRSRGSNQPQHF
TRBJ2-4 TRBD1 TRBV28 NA TGTGCCAGCAGTAGCACTAACCGGGACAGGGTTTCTGGAAACATTCAGTACTTC CASSSTNRDRVSGNIQYF
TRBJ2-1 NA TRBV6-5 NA TGTGCCAGCAGTCTGGGTGGTAGCGGAGATGAGCAGTTCTTC CASSLGGSGDEQFF
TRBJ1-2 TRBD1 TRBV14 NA TGTGCCAGCAGCCCGGGGACAGGGCGCAACTATGGCTACACCTTC CASSPGTGRNYGYTF
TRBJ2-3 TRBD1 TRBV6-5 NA TGTGCCAGCAGTCCCGACAGGGGGGAGGATACGCAGTATTTT CASSPDRGEDTQYF
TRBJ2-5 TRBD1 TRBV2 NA TGTGCCAGCACCGAATGGGACAGGGCACAGACCCAGTACTTC CASTEWDRAQTQYF
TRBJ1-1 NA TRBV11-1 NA TGTGCCAGCAGCGGCCTCTTGAACACTGAAGCTTTCTTT CASSGLLNTEAFF
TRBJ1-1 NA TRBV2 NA TGTGCCAGCAGTGAAAGGGGGAACACTGAAGCTTTCTTT CASSERGNTEAFF
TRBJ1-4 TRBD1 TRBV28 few TGTGCCAGCAGAATGGAAGACAGGGTGGATGAAAAACTGTTTTTT CASRMEDRVDEKLFF
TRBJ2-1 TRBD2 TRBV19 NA TGTGCCAGTAGTACCGATGGAAGCGGGGGGTACTACAATGAGCAGTTCTTC CASSTDGSGGYYNEQFF